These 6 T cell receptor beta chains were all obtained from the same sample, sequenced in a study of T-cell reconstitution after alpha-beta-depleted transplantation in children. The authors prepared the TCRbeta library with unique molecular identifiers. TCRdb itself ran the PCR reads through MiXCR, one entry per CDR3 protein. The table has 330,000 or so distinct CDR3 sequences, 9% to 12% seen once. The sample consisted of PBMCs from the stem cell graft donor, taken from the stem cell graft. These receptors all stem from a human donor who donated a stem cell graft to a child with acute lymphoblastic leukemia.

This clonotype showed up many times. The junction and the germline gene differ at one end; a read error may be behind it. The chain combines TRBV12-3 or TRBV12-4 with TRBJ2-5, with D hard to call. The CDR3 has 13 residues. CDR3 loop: CASSLGSRETQYF. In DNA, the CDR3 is TGTGCCAGCAGCTTAGGTAGCAGGGAGACCCAGTACTTC.

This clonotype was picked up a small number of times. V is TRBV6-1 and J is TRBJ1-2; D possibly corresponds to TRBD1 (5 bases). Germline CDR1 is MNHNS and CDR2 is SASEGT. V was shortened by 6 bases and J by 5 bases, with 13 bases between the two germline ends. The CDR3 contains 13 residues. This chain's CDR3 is CASSNGQGYGYTF. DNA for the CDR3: TGTGCCAGCAGCAACGGGCAGGGTTATGGCTACACCTTC.

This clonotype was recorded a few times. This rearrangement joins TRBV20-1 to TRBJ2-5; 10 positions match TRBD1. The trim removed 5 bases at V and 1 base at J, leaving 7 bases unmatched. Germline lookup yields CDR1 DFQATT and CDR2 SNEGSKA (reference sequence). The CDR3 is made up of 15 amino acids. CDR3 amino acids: CSADPGTGAQETQYF. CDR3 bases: TGCAGTGCTGATCCCGGGACAGGGGCCCAAGAGACCCAGTACTTC.

The CDR3 spells CSVEDWVDTQYF. CDR3 DNA: TGCAGCGTTGAGGACTGGGTAGATACGCAGTATTTT. J is TRBJ2-3 and V is TRBV29-1; possibly TRBD2 for D (5 bases). CDR3 length: 12 residues. Per germline, CDR1 SQVTM and CDR2 ANQGSEA. Trimming stripped 3 bases from V and 5 bases from J, with 9 bases between.

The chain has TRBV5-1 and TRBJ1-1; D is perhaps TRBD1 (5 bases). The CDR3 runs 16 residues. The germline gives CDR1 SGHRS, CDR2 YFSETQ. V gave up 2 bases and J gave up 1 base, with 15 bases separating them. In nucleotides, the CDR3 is TGCGCCAGCAGCTTCGGAAAGGGGCCGGGGAACACTGAAGCTTTCTTT. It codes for CASSFGKGPGNTEAFF.

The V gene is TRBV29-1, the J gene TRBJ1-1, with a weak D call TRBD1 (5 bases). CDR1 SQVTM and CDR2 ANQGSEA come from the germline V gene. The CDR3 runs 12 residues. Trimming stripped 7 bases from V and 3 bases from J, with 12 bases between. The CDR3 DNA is TGCAGCGCCCGAACAGGAGACACTGAAGCTTTCTTT. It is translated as CSARTGDTEAFF.